A selection of T cell receptor beta chains follows, all from one sample in a study of blood T cell repertoires in COVID-19. The data were produced by immunoSEQ multiplex PCR, yet TCRdb's version contains in-frame clones alone and is incomplete. In the table there are around 160,000 clones, approximately 93% of which are singletons. The sample consisted of peripheral blood. These receptors came from a woman aged 60-75 years with COVID-19, enrolled during active disease. Both conserved end residues are part of each CDR3. A D gene is named only where the DNA matches it firmly. Size is omitted from some rows. Given values are once, few, many or a class for expanded clones.

D: NA; J: TRBJ1-1; size: once; V: TRBV6-4; CDR3: CASSVEMNTEAFF; DNA: TGTGCCAGCAGTGTTGAGATGAACACTGAAGCTTTCTTT
D: NA; J: TRBJ1-2; size: NA; V: TRBV7-2; CDR3: CASSFGILNYGYTF; DNA: TGTGCCAGCAGCTTCGGGATCCTGAACTATGGCTACACCTTC
D: NA; J: TRBJ2-6; size: NA; V: TRBV12-1; CDR3: CASSPKIRAAIPSGANVLTF; DNA: TGTGCCAGCAGCCCAAAAATCAGGGCAGCGATACCGTCTGGGGCCAACGTCCTGACTTTC
D: NA; J: TRBJ1-1; size: NA; V: TRBV6-6; CDR3: CASIYNRGGTEAFF; DNA: TGTGCCAGCATATATAACCGGGGAGGCACTGAAGCTTTCTTT
D: TRBD1; J: TRBJ1-4; size: NA; V: TRBV3-1/TRBV3-2; CDR3: CASSPRTGTNEKLFF; DNA: TGTGCCAGCAGCCCGCGGACAGGGACTAATGAAAAACTGTTTTTT
D: NA; J: TRBJ1-1; size: NA; V: TRBV7-2; CDR3: CASSLKQFTEAFF; DNA: TGTGCCAGCAGCTTAAAACAATTCACTGAAGCTTTCTTT
D: NA; J: TRBJ2-7; size: NA; V: TRBV18; CDR3: CASSPDSFYEQYF; DNA: TGTGCCAGCTCACCGGACTCGTTTTACGAGCAGTACTTC
D: NA; J: TRBJ1-1; size: NA; V: TRBV19; CDR3: CASSIGRAVQNTEAFF; DNA: TGTGCCAGTAGTATTGGGCGGGCCGTACAGAACACTGAAGCTTTCTTT
D: NA; J: TRBJ1-3; size: NA; V: TRBV7-9; CDR3: CASSFGGSSGNTIYF; DNA: TGTGCCAGCAGCTTTGGGGGCAGCTCTGGAAACACCATATATTTT
D: NA; J: TRBJ2-6; size: once; V: TRBV6-5; CDR3: CASSLSSGANVLTF; DNA: TGTGCCAGCAGTTTATCCTCTGGGGCCAACGTCCTGACTTTC
D: NA; J: TRBJ2-4; size: NA; V: TRBV19; CDR3: CASSIVAGSAKNIQYF; DNA: TGTGCCAGTAGTATCGTAGCAGGGTCGGCCAAAAACATTCAGTACTTC
D: NA; J: TRBJ2-7; size: NA; V: TRBV10-3; CDR3: CAISDPTGVSYEQYF; DNA: TGTGCCATCAGTGATCCGACAGGTGTCTCCTACGAGCAGTACTTC
D: NA; J: TRBJ2-3; size: NA; V: TRBV19; CDR3: CASSYRRTDTQYF; DNA: TGTGCCAGTAGTTACAGGCGCACAGATACGCAGTATTTT
D: TRBD1; J: TRBJ1-4; size: NA; V: TRBV10-3; CDR3: CAISPTGTNEKLFF; DNA: TGTGCCATCAGTCCGACAGGGACTAATGAAAAACTGTTTTTT
D: NA; J: TRBJ1-5; size: NA; V: TRBV18; CDR3: CASSPPGGGQPQHF; DNA: TGTGCCAGCTCACCACCCGGGGGTGGACAGCCCCAGCATTTT
D: NA; J: TRBJ1-1; size: NA; V: TRBV9; CDR3: CASSVAGDSEAFF; DNA: TGTGCCAGCAGCGTAGCGGGAGACAGTGAAGCTTTCTTT
D: TRBD1; J: TRBJ1-1; size: NA; V: TRBV7-2; CDR3: CASSSDHRGNEAFF; DNA: TGTGCCAGCAGCTCCGACCACAGGGGCAATGAAGCTTTCTTT
D: NA; J: TRBJ1-1; size: NA; V: TRBV28; CDR3: CASSLEPGTQAFF; DNA: TGTGCCAGCAGTTTGGAACCCGGGACACAAGCTTTCTTT
D: TRBD1; J: TRBJ1-3; size: once; V: TRBV18; CDR3: CASSPQGQGASSGNTIYF; DNA: TGTGCCAGCTCACCTCAAGGACAGGGGGCCAGCTCTGGAAACACCATATATTTT
D: TRBD2; J: TRBJ2-5; size: NA; V: TRBV3-1/TRBV3-2; CDR3: CASSQHLTSGGSQETQYF; DNA: TGTGCCAGCAGCCAACACCTAACTAGCGGGGGGTCCCAAGAGACCCAGTACTTC
D: NA; J: TRBJ1-5; size: NA; V: TRBV5-1; CDR3: CASSLGEWTGGPQHF; DNA: TGCGCCAGCAGCTTGGGCGAATGGACCGGGGGGCCCCAGCATTTT